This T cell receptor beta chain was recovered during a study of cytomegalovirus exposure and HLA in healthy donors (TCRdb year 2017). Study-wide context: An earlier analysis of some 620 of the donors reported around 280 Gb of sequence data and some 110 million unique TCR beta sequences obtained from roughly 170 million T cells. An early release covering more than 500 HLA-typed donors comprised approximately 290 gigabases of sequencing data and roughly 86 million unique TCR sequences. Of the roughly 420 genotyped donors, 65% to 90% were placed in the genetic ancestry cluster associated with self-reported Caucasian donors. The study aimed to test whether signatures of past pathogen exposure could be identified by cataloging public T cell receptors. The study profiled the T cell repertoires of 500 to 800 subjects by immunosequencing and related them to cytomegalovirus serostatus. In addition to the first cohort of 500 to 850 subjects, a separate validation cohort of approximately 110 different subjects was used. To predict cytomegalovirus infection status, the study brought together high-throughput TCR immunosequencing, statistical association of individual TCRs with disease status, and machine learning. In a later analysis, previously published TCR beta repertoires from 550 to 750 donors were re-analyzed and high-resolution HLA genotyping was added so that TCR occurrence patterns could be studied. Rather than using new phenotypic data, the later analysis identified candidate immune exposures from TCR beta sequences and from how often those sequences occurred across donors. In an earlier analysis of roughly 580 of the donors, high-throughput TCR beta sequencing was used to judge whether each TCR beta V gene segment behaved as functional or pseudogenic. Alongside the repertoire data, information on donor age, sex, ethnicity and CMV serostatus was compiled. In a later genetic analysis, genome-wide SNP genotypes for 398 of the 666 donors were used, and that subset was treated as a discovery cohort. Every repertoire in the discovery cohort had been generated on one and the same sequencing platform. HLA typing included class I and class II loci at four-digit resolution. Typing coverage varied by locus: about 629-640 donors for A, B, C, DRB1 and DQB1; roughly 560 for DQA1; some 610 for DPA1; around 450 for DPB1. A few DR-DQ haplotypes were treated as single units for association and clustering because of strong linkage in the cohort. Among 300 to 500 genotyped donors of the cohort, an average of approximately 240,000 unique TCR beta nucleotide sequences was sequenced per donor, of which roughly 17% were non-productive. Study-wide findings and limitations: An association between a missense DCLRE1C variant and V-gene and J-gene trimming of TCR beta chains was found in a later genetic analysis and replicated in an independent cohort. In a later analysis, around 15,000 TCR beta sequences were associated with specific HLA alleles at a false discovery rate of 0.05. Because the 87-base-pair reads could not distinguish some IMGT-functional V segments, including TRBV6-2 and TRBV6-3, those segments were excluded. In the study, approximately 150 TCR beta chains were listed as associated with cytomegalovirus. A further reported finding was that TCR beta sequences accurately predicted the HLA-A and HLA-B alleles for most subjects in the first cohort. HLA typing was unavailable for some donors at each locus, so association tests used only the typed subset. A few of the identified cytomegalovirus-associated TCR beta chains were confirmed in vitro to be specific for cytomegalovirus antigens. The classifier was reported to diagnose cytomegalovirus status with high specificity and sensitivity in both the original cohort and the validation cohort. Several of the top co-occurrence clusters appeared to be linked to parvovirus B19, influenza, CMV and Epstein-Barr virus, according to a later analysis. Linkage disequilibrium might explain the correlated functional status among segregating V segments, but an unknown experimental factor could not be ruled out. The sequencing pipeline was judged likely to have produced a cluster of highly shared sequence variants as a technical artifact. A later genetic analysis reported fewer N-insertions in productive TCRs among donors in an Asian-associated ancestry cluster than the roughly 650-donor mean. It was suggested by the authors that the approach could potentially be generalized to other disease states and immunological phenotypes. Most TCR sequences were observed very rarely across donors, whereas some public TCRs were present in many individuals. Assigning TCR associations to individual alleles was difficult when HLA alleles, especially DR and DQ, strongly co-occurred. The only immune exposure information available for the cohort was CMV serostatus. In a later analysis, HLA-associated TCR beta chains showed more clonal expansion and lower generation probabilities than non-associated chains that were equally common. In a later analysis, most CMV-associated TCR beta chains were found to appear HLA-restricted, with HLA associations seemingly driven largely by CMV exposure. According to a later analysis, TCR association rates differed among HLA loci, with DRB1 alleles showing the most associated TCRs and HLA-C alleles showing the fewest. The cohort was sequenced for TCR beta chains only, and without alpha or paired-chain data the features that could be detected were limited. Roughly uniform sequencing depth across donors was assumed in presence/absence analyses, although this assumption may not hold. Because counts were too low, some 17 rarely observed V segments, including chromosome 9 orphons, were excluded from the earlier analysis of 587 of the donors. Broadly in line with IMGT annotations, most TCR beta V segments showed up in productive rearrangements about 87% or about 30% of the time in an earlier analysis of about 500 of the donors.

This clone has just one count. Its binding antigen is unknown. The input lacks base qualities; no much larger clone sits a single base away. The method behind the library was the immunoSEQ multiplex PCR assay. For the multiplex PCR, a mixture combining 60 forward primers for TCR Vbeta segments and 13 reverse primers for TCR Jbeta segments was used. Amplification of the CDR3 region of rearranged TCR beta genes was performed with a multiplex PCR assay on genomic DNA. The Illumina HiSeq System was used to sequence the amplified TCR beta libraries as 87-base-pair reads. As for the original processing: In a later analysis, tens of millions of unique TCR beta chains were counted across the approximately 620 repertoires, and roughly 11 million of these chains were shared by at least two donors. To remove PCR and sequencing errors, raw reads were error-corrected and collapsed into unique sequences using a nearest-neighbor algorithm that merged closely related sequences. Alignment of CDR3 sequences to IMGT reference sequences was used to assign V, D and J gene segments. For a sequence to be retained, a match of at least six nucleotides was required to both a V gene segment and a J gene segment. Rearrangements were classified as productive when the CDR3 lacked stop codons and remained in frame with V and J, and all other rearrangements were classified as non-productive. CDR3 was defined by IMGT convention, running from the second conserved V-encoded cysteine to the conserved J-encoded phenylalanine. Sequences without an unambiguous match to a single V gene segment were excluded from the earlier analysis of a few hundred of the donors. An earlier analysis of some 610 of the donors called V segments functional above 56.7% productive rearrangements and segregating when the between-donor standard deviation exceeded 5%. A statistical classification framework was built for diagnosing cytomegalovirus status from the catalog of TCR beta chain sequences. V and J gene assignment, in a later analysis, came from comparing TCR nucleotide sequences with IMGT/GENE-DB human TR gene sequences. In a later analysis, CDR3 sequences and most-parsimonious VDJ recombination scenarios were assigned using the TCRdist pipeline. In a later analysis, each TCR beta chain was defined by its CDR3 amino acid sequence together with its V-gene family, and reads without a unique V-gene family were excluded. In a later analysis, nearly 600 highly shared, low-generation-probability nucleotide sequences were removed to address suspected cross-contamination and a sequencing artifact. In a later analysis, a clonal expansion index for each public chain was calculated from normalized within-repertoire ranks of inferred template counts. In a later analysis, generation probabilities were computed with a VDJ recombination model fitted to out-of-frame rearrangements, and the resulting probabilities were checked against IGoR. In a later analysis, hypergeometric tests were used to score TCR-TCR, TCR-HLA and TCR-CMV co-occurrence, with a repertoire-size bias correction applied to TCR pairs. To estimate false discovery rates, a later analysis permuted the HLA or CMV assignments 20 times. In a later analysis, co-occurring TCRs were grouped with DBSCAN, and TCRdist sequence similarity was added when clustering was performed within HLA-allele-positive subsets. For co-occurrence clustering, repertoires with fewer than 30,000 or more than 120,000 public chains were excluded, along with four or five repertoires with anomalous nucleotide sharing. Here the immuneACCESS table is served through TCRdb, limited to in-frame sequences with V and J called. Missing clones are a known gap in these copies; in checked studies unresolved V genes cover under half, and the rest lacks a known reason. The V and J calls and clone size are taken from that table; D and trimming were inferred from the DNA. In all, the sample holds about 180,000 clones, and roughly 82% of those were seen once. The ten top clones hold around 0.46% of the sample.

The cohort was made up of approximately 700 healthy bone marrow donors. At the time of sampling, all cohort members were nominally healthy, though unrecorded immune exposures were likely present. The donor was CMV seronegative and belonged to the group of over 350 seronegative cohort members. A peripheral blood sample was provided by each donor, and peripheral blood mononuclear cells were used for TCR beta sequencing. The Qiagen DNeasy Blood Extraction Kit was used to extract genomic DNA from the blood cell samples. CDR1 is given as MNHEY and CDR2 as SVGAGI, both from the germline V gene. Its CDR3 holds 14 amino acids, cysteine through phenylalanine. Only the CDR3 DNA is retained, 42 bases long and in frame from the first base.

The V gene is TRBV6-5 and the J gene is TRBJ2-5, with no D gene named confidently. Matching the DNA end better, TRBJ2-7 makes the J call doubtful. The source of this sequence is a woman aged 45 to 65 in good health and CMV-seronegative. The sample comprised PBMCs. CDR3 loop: CASSFEPIPYEQYF. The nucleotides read TGTGCCAGCAGTTTCGAGCCTATTCCCTACGAGCAGTACTTC.